The 28 T cell receptor beta chains given below trace back to one sample, sequenced in a study of molecular identifiers for immune sequencing clone quantification. A single record per CDR3 protein comes from TCRdb applying MiXCR to the PCR reads. The data show about 510,000 distinct CDR3 sequences, with over 20% seen just once and about 0.8% held by the top ten. Material: naive CD8+ T cells from blood, with Jurkat cell RNA spiked in. Subset described: FACS-sorted CD8+CD4-CCR7+CD45RA+ naive T cells. The receptors originated from a human donor in good health. Some libraries in this study had Jurkat cell RNA spiked in.

The J gene is TRBJ2-7, the V gene TRBV5-8; D uncertain. The CDR3 runs 11 residues. The germline V gene encodes CDR1 SGHTS and CDR2 YDEGEE. V lost 1 base to trimming and J lost 7 bases, with 6 bases between them. CDR3 sequence: CASSLPREQYF. The CDR3 region has the DNA TGTGCCAGCAGCTTGCCCAGGGAGCAGTACTTC.

This sequence joins TRBV19 and TRBJ1-1, with D possibly TRBD1 on 6 matching bases. Germline CDR1 reads LNHDA; CDR2 reads SQIVND (reference sequence). Trimming shortened V by 6 bases and J by 3 bases, and 14 bases separated the two germline ends. This CDR3 is built from 14 residues. The CDR3 protein is CASSPGGQYTEAFF. CDR3 coding DNA: TGTGCCAGTAGCCCCGGGGGGCAGTACACTGAAGCTTTCTTT.

This sequence joins TRBV20-1 and TRBJ2-7; no clear D. Germline-derived CDR1 and CDR2 are DFQATT and SNEGSKA (reference sequence). The CDR3 has 15 amino acids. V was pared by 0 bases and J by 2 bases, with 14 bases between. The CDR3 loop is CSARDTLYGTYEQYF. In nucleotides, the CDR3 is TGCAGTGCTAGAGATACCCTGTACGGAACCTACGAGCAGTACTTC.

In its sample, this clonotype was seen many times. The chain employs TRBV14 and TRBJ1-1; D gene ambiguous. Germline-derived CDR1 and CDR2 are SGHDN and FVKESK. The CDR3 sequence is 12 residues long. V lost 1 base to trimming and J lost 11 bases, with 11 bases between them. The CDR3 coding sequence is TGTGCCAGCAGCCAAGGGTCCCGGCGGGCTTTCTTT. As protein: CASSQGSRRAFF.

This clonotype was seen a few times. V usage is TRBV7-6 and J usage is TRBJ2-6; 8 bases match TRBD1. The CDR3 extends over 19 amino acids. Per germline, CDR1 SGHVS and CDR2 FNYEAQ. Trimming took 5 bases from V and 0 from J; bases not matched to a gene: 12. The DNA for the CDR3 is TGTGCCAGCAGCCTTAGAGGCAGGGGGCCCCTCTCTGGGGCCAACGTCCTGACTTTC. It codes for CASSLRGRGPLSGANVLTF.

Points on this clonotype: Given a much more abundant clone one base away, this may be a read error. Because it lacks the conserved phenylalanine or tryptophan at the end, this CDR3 is likely a read error. This sequence joins TRBV20-1 and TRBJ2-5; D is uncertain. The length of the CDR3 is 13 residues. V shed 0 bases and J shed 3 bases, with 8 bases lying between them. Germline assignment: CDR1 DFQATT and CDR2 SNEGSKA (reference sequence). This CDR3 is CSARDLGEETQYS. DNA of the CDR3: TGCAGTGCTAGAGATCTTGGAGAAGAGACCCAGTACTCC.

A note on this clonotype: A much larger clonotype is one base distant, so this may be a read error. The CDR3 sequence is CASSQESRAAVSYNEQFF. For the CDR3, the DNA is TGTGCCAGCAGCCAAGAGTCCCGGGCAGCCGTATCCTACAATGAGCAGTTCTTC. V gene TRBV14 combines with J gene TRBJ2-1, with D uncertain. This CDR3 spans 18 amino acids. Germline V CDR1 and CDR2: SGHDN, FVKESK. V was clipped by 0 bases and J by 1 base, with 16 bases between them.

As regards this clonotype: Mismatch with germline at one junction end may stem from a read error. V usage is TRBV4-3 and J usage is TRBJ2-7, with 10 bases identical to TRBD2. The CDR3 is 18 residues long. Germline lookup yields CDR1 LGHNA and CDR2 YSLEER. This CDR3 reads CASSQSRTSGMGSYERYF. DNA of the CDR3: TGCGCCAGCAGCCAATCTCGGACTAGCGGTATGGGTAGCTACGAGCGGTACTTC.

This chain links TRBV25-1 with TRBJ2-3, with 7 bases fitting TRBD2. This CDR3 contains 17 residues. Trimming removed 3 bases from V and 2 bases from J; junction bases left unmatched: 11. Germline V CDR1 and CDR2: MGHDK, SYGVNS. This CDR3 is CASSETSSSLVTDTQYF. The CDR3 DNA reads as TGTGCCAGCAGTGAGACTAGCTCCTCCTTGGTCACAGATACGCAGTATTTT.

The chain links TRBV20-1 to TRBJ1-2, with D maybe TRBD1 (5 bases). Germline V gene data show CDR1 as DFQATT and CDR2 as SNEGSKA (reference sequence). Trimming stripped 4 bases from V and 0 bases from J, with 21 bases between. The CDR3 loop spans 17 amino acids. The CDR3 DNA sequence: TGCAGTGCTACCTATCGAGACAGTTCTCGGGCTAACTATGGCTACACCTTC. Its translation is CSATYRDSSRANYGYTF.

This clonotype was recorded many times. The V call is TRBV7-9, the J call TRBJ1-4; D gene uncertain. V shed 1 base and J shed 5 bases, with 5 bases lying between them. The length of the CDR3 is 13 residues. Germline assignment: CDR1 SEHNR and CDR2 FQNEAQ (reference sequence). Here the CDR3 DNA reads TGTGCCAGCAGCTTAGAAGGGAATGAAAAACTGTTTTTT. This encodes CASSLEGNEKLFF.

This clonotype has at least ten counts. The V call is TRBV7-2, the J call TRBJ1-1, with D unclear. The CDR3 sequence is 13 residues long. V gave up 6 bases and J gave up 2 bases, with 10 bases separating them. Germline lookup yields CDR1 SGHTA and CDR2 FQGNSA. The CDR3 nucleotides are TGTGCCAGCAGTTATACAGCCAACACTGAAGCTTTCTTT. It translates to CASSYTANTEAFF.

This clonotype was recorded only once. Relative to the germline gene, one junction end is altered; a read error may explain this. The chain has TRBV27 and TRBJ2-1; 9 bases map to TRBD2. This CDR3 is 16 amino acids long. From germline, CDR1 is MNHEY and CDR2 SMNVEV (reference sequence). The CDR3, as DNA: TGTGCCAGCAGGCTTGGCGGGGGGGCCTCGTACAATGAGCAGCTCTTC. This translates into CASRLGGGASYNEQLF.

J is TRBJ2-7 and V is TRBV6-2 or TRBV6-3; no definite D call. This CDR3 contains 14 residues. V was pared by 7 bases and J by 3 bases, with 16 bases between. Germline lookup yields CDR1 MNHEY and CDR2 SVGEGT. CDR3 in DNA: TGTGCCAGCACCCCAAGTATCCCACACTACGAGCAGTACTTC. It translates to CASTPSIPHYEQYF.

This clonotype was observed at least ten times. V and J are TRBV5-1 and TRBJ2-3; 13 bases line up with TRBD2. The CDR3 runs 14 residues. Trimming took 5 bases from V and 6 from J; bases not matched to a gene: 3. Germline V gene sequence: CDR1 SGHRS, CDR2 YFSETQ. The CDR3 coding sequence is TGCGCCAGCAGACTAGCGGGGGGGCGGGATACGCAGTATTTT. Its translation is CASRLAGGRDTQYF.

There are many counts of this clonotype. V gene TRBV29-1 combines with J gene TRBJ2-1, with TRBD2 matching over 10 bases. The CDR3 has 15 residues. Unmatched junction bases numbered 0, after V lost 1 base and J lost 0 bases. In germline, CDR1 is SQVTM, CDR2 ANQGSEA. This chain's CDR3 is CSVEGTSGSYNEQFF. DNA of the CDR3: TGCAGCGTTGAAGGGACTAGCGGCTCCTACAATGAGCAGTTCTTC.

The table lists this clonotype with many counts. The chain combines TRBV7-9 with TRBJ2-7; 8 positions match TRBD1. Germline V lookup: CDR1 SEHNR, CDR2 FQNEAQ (reference sequence). CDR3 length: 16 residues. The junction had 19 bases not matched to a gene; V was cut back by 10 bases and J by 5 bases. CDR3 sequence (DNA): TGTGCCACCTCCATCGCGGACAGGGTTGCTCCGGACGAGCAGTACTTC. Its protein is CATSIADRVAPDEQYF.

This clonotype was seen at least ten times. V gene TRBV28 combines with J gene TRBJ1-4; D call uncertain. Trimming cost V 2 bases and J 3 bases, with 13 bases left between them. CDR1 is MDHEN, CDR2 SYDVKM, per germline. The CDR3 spans 16 residues. CDR3 DNA sequence: TGTGCCAGCAGTTTAGAGTACAAATCTGCTAATGAAAAACTGTTTTTT. This translates into CASSLEYKSANEKLFF.

This clonotype was detected ten times or more. This sequence joins TRBV27 and TRBJ2-7; D is undetermined. V lost 5 bases to trimming and J lost 0 bases, with 11 bases between them. Germline CDR1 is MNHEY and CDR2 is SMNVEV (reference sequence). This CDR3 has 14 amino acids. In DNA form, the CDR3 reads TGTGCCAGCAGTCCCACAGTTTACTCCTACGAGCAGTACTTC. It encodes CASSPTVYSYEQYF.

This chain connects TRBV6-2 or TRBV6-3 to TRBJ2-7; D uncertain. Germline V gene lookup returns CDR1 MNHEY and CDR2 SVGEGT. Deletions cut 6 bases from V and 6 bases from J, with 9 bases between. The CDR3 totals 11 residues. CDR3 coding DNA: TGTGCCAGCAGACGATATCTCGAGCAGTACTTC. It translates to CASRRYLEQYF.

The gene calls are TRBV7-9 and TRBJ2-3; 8 bases match TRBD2. The CDR3 totals 15 residues. Per the germline V gene, CDR1 is SEHNR and CDR2 is FQNEAQ (reference sequence). The V segment lost 2 bases and the J segment 2 bases; nucleotides outside the gene matches: 3. The CDR3 DNA follows: TGTGCCAGCAGCTTAATAGCGGGGAACACAGATACGCAGTATTTT. This translates into CASSLIAGNTDTQYF.

The V call is TRBV5-6, the J call TRBJ1-1, with a tentative D call TRBD1 (5 bases). The CDR3 runs 14 residues. Trimming pared 2 bases from V and 4 bases from J, leaving 12 bases between. Germline values: CDR1 SGHDT, CDR2 YYEEEE. CDR3: CASSFFTGGTEAFF. In DNA form, the CDR3 reads TGTGCCAGCAGCTTCTTCACCGGGGGCACTGAAGCTTTCTTT.

This clonotype occurred many times. CDR3: CASSFGLFSYEQYF. DNA of the CDR3: TGTGCCAGCAGTTTCGGACTGTTTTCGTACGAGCAGTACTTC. The chain recombines TRBV28 with TRBJ2-7; D possibly corresponds to TRBD2 (5 bases). The V gene lost 3 bases and the J gene lost 4 bases, with 13 bases spanning the gap. This CDR3 spans 14 amino acids. Germline lookup yields CDR1 MDHEN and CDR2 SYDVKM.

This clonotype was counted ten times or more. The V call is TRBV5-6, the J call TRBJ2-3, with D possibly being TRBD1 (6 bases). Trimming cost V 4 bases and J 2 bases, with 14 bases left between them. This CDR3 region has 15 residues. Germline CDR1 reads SGHDT; CDR2 reads YYEEEE. The CDR3 reads CASSPRDTNTDTQYF. In DNA form, the CDR3 reads TGTGCCAGCAGCCCACGGGACACAAACACAGATACGCAGTATTTT.

There are many counts of this clonotype. The chain uses TRBV12-3 or TRBV12-4 and TRBJ1-1; 8 bases are shared with TRBD1. The CDR3 length is 14 residues. Losses at the gene ends were 2 bases for V and 5 bases for J; bases not matched to a gene: 4. The CDR3 sequence: CASSLRQGATEAFF. The CDR3 DNA follows: TGTGCCAGCAGTTTAAGGCAGGGGGCAACTGAAGCTTTCTTT.

The V and J genes are TRBV27 and TRBJ1-5; D possibly corresponds to TRBD1 (5 bases). The CDR3 is made up of 16 amino acids. Trimming shortened V by 6 bases and J by 0 bases, and 15 bases separated the two germline ends. Looked up from germline, CDR1 is MNHEY and CDR2 is SMNVEV (reference sequence). As DNA, the CDR3 is TGTGCCAGCAGCACGGGACGGCACTATAGCAATCAGCCCCAGCATTTT. Residues: CASSTGRHYSNQPQHF.

This clonotype was counted a few times. The V gene is TRBV6-6, the J gene TRBJ2-1; TRBD2 aligns across 9 bases. The CDR3 covers 16 residues. V lost 0 bases to trimming and J lost 8 bases; unmatched junction nucleotides: 8. Looked up from germline, CDR1 is MNHNY and CDR2 is SVGAGI (reference sequence). The DNA of the CDR3 is TGTGCCAGCAGTTACTCGACTAGCGGCCCCTGGGATGAGCAGTTCTTC. Its translation: CASSYSTSGPWDEQFF.

This clonotype has more than one count but fewer than ten. The rearrangement uses TRBV6-2 or TRBV6-3 and TRBJ2-7, with D possibly called TRBD1 or TRBD2 (5 bases each). The CDR3 loop spans 20 amino acids. V was clipped by 5 bases and J by 3 bases, with 32 bases between them. Germline V gene sequence: CDR1 MNHEY, CDR2 SVGEGT. CDR3 in amino acids: CASSAPEPGRAAEGSYEQYF. The CDR3 DNA is TGTGCCAGCAGTGCACCCGAGCCGGGACGGGCTGCCGAGGGAAGCTACGAGCAGTACTTC.